The 30 T cell receptor beta chains below come from one sample, sequenced in a study of vaccination and CD4 T cells after COVID-19. The treatment: approximately nine-day PBMC culture with coronavirus spike peptide pools or control peptides (ViraFEST assay). Pre-COVID-19 pandemic sampling (2011-2018) yielded the unexposed donor's CD4+ T cells. No antigen has been identified for these receptors. Once obtained from cultured CD4+ T cells, the DNA was sequenced using the Oncomine TCR Beta short-read assay. TCRdb reprocessed the PCR reads with MiXCR, giving one entry per CDR3 protein. The sample includes around 8,000 distinct CDR3 sequences, 45% to 50% of them seen just once. Input material: CD4+ T cells from blood, cultured in vitro. The source is a human donor in good health.

The chain uses TRBV9 and TRBJ1-1; possible D gene TRBD1, 5 bases. V was pared by 0 bases and J by 6 bases, with 24 bases between. This CDR3 region has 18 residues. Germline CDR1 and CDR2: SGDLS and YYNGEE. For the CDR3, the DNA is TGTGCCAGCAGCGTAGATCCCACACGACTCGGGTGGGGGGCTGAAGCTTTCTTT. This encodes CASSVDPTRLGWGAEAFF.

J is TRBJ2-5 and V is TRBV6-1; 13 positions match TRBD2. This CDR3 spans 17 amino acids. V lost 7 bases and J lost 4; bases outside the gene matches: 12. The germline gives CDR1 MNHNS, CDR2 SASEGT. The CDR3 region is CASTTPALAGGRETQYF. DNA for the CDR3: TGTGCCAGCACGACCCCCGCACTAGCGGGGGGGCGAGAGACCCAGTACTTC.

This clonotype has only a few counts. The chain uses TRBV11-2 and TRBJ1-1, with TRBD1 identical over 7 bases. Germline V gives CDR1 SGHAT, CDR2 FQNNGV. Unmatched junction bases numbered 8, after V lost 6 bases and J lost 1 base. This CDR3 spans 15 amino acids. The CDR3 DNA sequence: TGTGCCAGCAGATCGAGAGGGGGCACGAACACTGAAGCTTTCTTT. This codes for CASRSRGGTNTEAFF.

DNA for the CDR3: TGTGCCAGTAGTCGCCCGGGGGGCGCTGACTATGGCTACACCTTC. This codes for CASSRPGGADYGYTF. The J gene is TRBJ1-2, the V gene TRBV19; D might be TRBD1 (6 bases). The length of the CDR3 is 15 residues. Deletions cut 5 bases from V and 3 bases from J, with 16 bases between. Per germline, CDR1 LNHDA and CDR2 SQIVND (reference sequence).

The chain is built from TRBV28 and TRBJ1-5; D unresolved. This CDR3 contains 14 residues. In germline, CDR1 is MDHEN, CDR2 SYDVKM. V was trimmed by 7 bases and J by 0 bases, leaving 10 bases between them. The CDR3 DNA is TGTGCCAGCAAGGACCGCGCTAGCAATCAGCCCCAGCATTTT. Residues: CASKDRASNQPQHF.

V gene TRBV19 combines with J gene TRBJ2-2; tentatively, D is TRBD2 (5 bases). The germline V and J ends were trimmed by 3 bases and 4 bases, with 15 bases remaining between them. CDR1 and CDR2 (germline): LNHDA, SQIVND (reference sequence). The CDR3 spans 16 residues. CDR3 coding DNA: TGTGCCAGTAGTATCTTCGGAACTAGTGGCACCGGGGAGCTGTTTTTT. This encodes CASSIFGTSGTGELFF.

The CDR3 loop reads CAGAGTGKYEQYF. CDR3 DNA sequence: TGTGCCGGGGCGGGGACAGGAAAATACGAGCAGTACTTC. J is TRBJ2-7 and V is TRBV28, with TRBD1 matching 8 bases. Trimming removed 11 bases from V and 4 bases from J; junction bases left unmatched: 10. Germline V gives CDR1 MDHEN, CDR2 SYDVKM. The CDR3 runs 13 residues.

CDR3 bases: TGCGCCAGCAGTGAGTATACCGGGACAGACTATGGCTACACCTTC. The encoded protein is CASSEYTGTDYGYTF. This sequence joins TRBV10-2 and TRBJ1-2; 7 nucleotides match TRBD1. J was trimmed by 3 bases and V by 1 base; bases with no gene match: 5. Germline CDR1 and CDR2: WSHSY and SAAADI. This CDR3 contains 15 residues.

The chain employs TRBV11-2 and TRBJ1-5; D may be TRBD1 (5 bases). Per germline, CDR1 SGHAT and CDR2 FQNNGV. Trimming shortened V by 4 bases and J by 3 bases, and 10 bases separated the two germline ends. CDR3 length: 14 residues. Written as DNA, the CDR3 is TGTGCCAGCAGCTGGGGGGAGATCAATCAGCCCCAGCATTTT. Its protein is CASSWGEINQPQHF.

This clonotype appeared a few times. The gene calls are TRBV28 and TRBJ1-2; D is possibly TRBD1 (5 bases). Trimming stripped 6 bases from V and 9 bases from J, with 14 bases between. Per germline, CDR1 MDHEN and CDR2 SYDVKM. CDR3 size: 12 residues. CDR3 in amino acids: CASSLRGDSYTF. In nucleotides, the CDR3 is TGTGCCAGCAGCCTAAGGGGTGACAGCTACACCTTC.

The V and J genes are TRBV15 and TRBJ2-7; the D call may be TRBD1 or TRBD2 (5 bases each). Trimming pared 9 bases from V and 6 bases from J, leaving 18 bases between. This CDR3 region has 13 residues. The V gene's germline CDR1 is LNHNV and CDR2 YYDKDF (reference sequence). DNA for the CDR3: TGTGCCACGGGAGCTGGGCAAAGGGGCGAGCAGTACTTC. It is translated as CATGAGQRGEQYF.

The rearrangement joins TRBV7-9 to TRBJ1-5; possible D gene TRBD1, 6 bases. Looked up from germline, CDR1 is SEHNR and CDR2 is FQNEAQ (reference sequence). CDR3 length equals 13 residues. The V gene lost 1 base and the J gene lost 10 bases, with 11 bases spanning the gap. The CDR3 DNA follows: TGTGCCAGCAGCTTAGGAGGGACACCACCCCAGCATTTT. It encodes CASSLGGTPPQHF.

In its sample, this clonotype was seen once. The chain combines TRBV5-1 with TRBJ2-7; no definite D call. The CDR3 is 12 residues long. Per germline, CDR1 SGHRS and CDR2 YFSETQ. The V gene lost 4 bases and the J gene lost 6 bases, with 11 bases spanning the gap. CDR3 in DNA: TGCGCCAGCAGCCCCAATTTTGGCGAGCAGTACTTC. Its protein product is CASSPNFGEQYF. Full variable domain (outside the CDR3, taken from reference TRBV5-1 and TRBJ2-7): KAGVTQTPRYLIKTRGQQVTLSCSPISGHRSVSWYQQTPGQGLQFLFEYFSETQRNKGNFPGRFSGRQFSNSRSEMNVSTLELGDSALYLCASSPNFGEQYFGPGTRLTVT.

The rearrangement joins TRBV7-2 to TRBJ2-5, with D tentatively TRBD1 or TRBD2 (5 bases each). This CDR3 region has 15 residues. Trimming removed 6 bases at V and 5 bases at J, with 19 bases between. Germline V lookup: CDR1 SGHTA, CDR2 FQGNSA. The CDR3 nucleotides read TGTGCCAGCAGTTCCACCCCAGGGACGCTCGAGACCCAGTACTTC. Translating it yields CASSSTPGTLETQYF. Full variable domain (outside the CDR3, taken from reference TRBV7-2 and TRBJ2-5): GAGVSQSPSNKVTEKGKDVELRCDPISGHTALYWYRQSLGQGLEFLIYFQGNSAPDKSGLPSDRFSAERTGGSVSTLTIQRTQQEDSAVYLCASSSTPGTLETQYFGPGTRLLVL.

The CDR3 region is CASSYGSRDEPRGTGELFF. CDR3 bases: TGTGCCAGCAGTTACGGGTCACGGGACGAACCCCGTGGCACCGGGGAGCTGTTTTTT. The chain combines TRBV6-2 or TRBV6-3 with TRBJ2-2; the D call may be TRBD1 or TRBD2 (5 bases each). Germline CDR1 and CDR2: MNHEY and SVGEGT. The CDR3 has 19 residues. Deletions cut 2 bases from V and 4 bases from J, with 23 bases between.

The rearrangement joins TRBV19 to TRBJ2-6, with D uncertain. The germline V and J ends were trimmed by 5 bases and 1 base, with 12 bases remaining between them. The CDR3 runs 16 residues. In germline, CDR1 is LNHDA, CDR2 SQIVND (reference sequence). CDR3 residues: CASSVGRASGANVLTF. In DNA, the CDR3 is TGTGCCAGTAGTGTCGGACGGGCATCTGGGGCCAACGTCCTGACTTTC.

This clonotype has just a few counts. The chain couples TRBV10-3 to TRBJ2-7, with 10 bases aligning to TRBD2. Germline V lookup: CDR1 ENHRY, CDR2 SYGVKD. The CDR3 spans 14 residues. With 6 bases clipped from V and 2 bases from J, the junction kept 4 bases outside the gene matches. The CDR3 protein is CAISLAGATYEQYF. Written as DNA, the CDR3 is TGTGCCATCAGCCTAGCGGGGGCAACCTACGAGCAGTACTTC.

This chain joins TRBV2 and TRBJ2-7; D gene ambiguous. Germline lookup yields CDR1 SNHLY and CDR2 FYNNEI. The CDR3 extends over 17 amino acids. V was trimmed by 1 base and J by 4 bases, leaving 20 bases between them. The CDR3: CASSEGWSAQDAYEQYF. Written as DNA, the CDR3 is TGTGCCAGCAGTGAAGGGTGGAGCGCCCAAGACGCTTACGAGCAGTACTTC.

The table lists this clonotype with a few counts. The chain is built from TRBV19 and TRBJ1-6; D is possibly TRBD1 (5 bases). This CDR3 contains 15 residues. Trimming removed 5 bases at V and 7 bases at J, with 15 bases between. The germline gives CDR1 LNHDA, CDR2 SQIVND (reference sequence). The CDR3 nucleotides are TGTGCCAGTAGTCTCACGGGGGTTGAGAATTCACCCCTCCACTTT. This codes for CASSLTGVENSPLHF.

The table lists this clonotype with a few counts. The chain links TRBV7-2 to TRBJ1-5; D might be TRBD1 (6 bases). Trimming removed 5 bases from V and 9 bases from J, with 17 bases in between. Germline V CDR1 and CDR2: SGHTA, FQGNSA. This CDR3 region has 14 residues. In DNA form, the CDR3 reads TGTGCCAGCAGCCAATTTGACAGGCTGGGGCCCCAGCATTTT. It is translated as CASSQFDRLGPQHF. The whole variable domain, remainder taken from reference TRBV7-2 and TRBJ1-5, is GAGVSQSPSNKVTEKGKDVELRCDPISGHTALYWYRQSLGQGLEFLIYFQGNSAPDKSGLPSDRFSAERTGGSVSTLTIQRTQQEDSAVYLCASSQFDRLGPQHFGDGTRLSIL.

The V gene is TRBV19, the J gene TRBJ2-5, with TRBD2 matching over 8 bases. CDR3 size: 19 residues. With 2 bases clipped from V and 1 base from J, the junction kept 15 bases outside the gene matches. Germline V gene lookup returns CDR1 LNHDA and CDR2 SQIVND (reference sequence). CDR3 DNA sequence: TGTGCCAGTAGTATATACCGTCGCGCGGGGGGATCACCCCAAGAGACCCAGTACTTC. As protein: CASSIYRRAGGSPQETQYF.

This clonotype was seen a handful of times. The chain carries TRBV27 and TRBJ1-6, with unresolved D. Deletions cut 8 bases from V and 10 bases from J, with 18 bases between. This CDR3 region has 14 residues. Germline CDR1 is MNHEY and CDR2 is SMNVEV (reference sequence). CDR3 region: CASCRAKGPSPLHF. As DNA, the CDR3 is TGTGCCAGCTGCCGGGCCAAAGGACCCTCACCCCTCCACTTT.

This clonotype was found a few times. The genes are TRBV7-8 and TRBJ1-5; a weak D match, TRBD1 (5 bases). Trimming removed 1 base from V and 9 bases from J, with 19 bases in between. CDR3 length equals 16 residues. Germline V gives CDR1 SGHVS, CDR2 FQNEAQ. CDR3 bases: TGTGCCAGCAGCTTAGGTCGACGGGGGGTCGTTCCGCCCCAGCATTTT. Protein: CASSLGRRGVVPPQHF.

The V and J genes are TRBV6-2 or TRBV6-3 and TRBJ2-2; TRBD2 is a possible D gene (6 bases). Trimming took off 5 bases at V and 0 bases at J, with 10 bases between the two ends. Germline V gene sequence: CDR1 MNHEY, CDR2 SVGEGT. This CDR3 region has 15 residues. The CDR3: CASSRGIPNTGELFF. The CDR3 DNA is TGTGCCAGCAGTCGCGGGATTCCGAACACCGGGGAGCTGTTTTTT.

The rearrangement joins TRBV27 to TRBJ1-2; the match to TRBD1 covers 7 bases. The V gene end was trimmed by 6 bases and the J gene end by 4 bases; junction bases not matched to a gene: 5. CDR3 length equals 13 residues. Germline loops: CDR1 MNHEY, CDR2 SMNVEV (reference sequence). Written as DNA, the CDR3 is TGTGCCAGCAGCCAACAGGGGTTCTATGGCTACACCTTC. It specifies CASSQQGFYGYTF.

The V and J genes are TRBV19 and TRBJ2-5; possible D gene TRBD1, 5 bases. CDR3 length: 17 residues. Between the trimmed V and J ends, which lost 5 bases and 2 bases, there was a span of 21 bases. Germline loops: CDR1 LNHDA, CDR2 SQIVND (reference sequence). The CDR3 here is CASSRQGFPSRQETQYF. CDR3 nucleotides: TGTGCCAGTAGTCGTCAGGGATTCCCGAGCCGACAAGAGACCCAGTACTTC. The entire variable domain, with the rest obtained from reference TRBV19 and TRBJ2-5, is as follows: DGGITQSPKYLFRKEGQNVTLSCEQNLNHDAMYWYRQDPGQGLRLIYYSQIVNDFQKGDIAEGYSVSREKKESFPLTVTSAQKNPTAFYLCASSRQGFPSRQETQYFGPGTRLLVL.

This clonotype came up a few times. The chain recombines TRBV20-1 with TRBJ2-5; 8 bases agree with TRBD2. CDR1 and CDR2 (germline): DFQATT, SNEGSKA (reference sequence). This CDR3 region has 13 residues. V dropped 6 bases and J dropped 1; count of bases not matched to a gene: 4. The CDR3 DNA is TGCAGTGCGGGACTAGGAGCCCAAGAGACCCAGTACTTC. Its translation is CSAGLGAQETQYF.

This clonotype occurred a few times. The chain is built from TRBV10-2 and TRBJ1-1; TRBD1 is a possible D gene (6 bases). Looked up from germline, CDR1 is WSHSY and CDR2 is SAAADI. Trimming left V 10 bases short and J 1 base short, with 13 bases between. The CDR3 totals 13 residues. CDR3 region: CATVDRRNTEAFF. In nucleotides, the CDR3 is TGCGCCACCGTCGACAGGAGGAACACTGAAGCTTTCTTT.

V is TRBV7-2 and J is TRBJ1-1; D ambiguous. CDR1 SGHTA and CDR2 FQGNSA come from the germline V gene. Trimming took off 3 bases at V and 7 bases at J, with 15 bases between the two ends. CDR3 length: 14 amino acids. The CDR3 reads CASSFGVVPFEAFF. CDR3 nucleotide sequence: TGTGCCAGCAGCTTCGGGGTAGTTCCTTTTGAAGCTTTCTTT.

The V gene is TRBV10-3, the J gene TRBJ1-6; 9 bases are a match to TRBD1. CDR3 size: 13 residues. Unmatched junction bases numbered 5, after V lost 10 bases and J lost 7 bases. From germline, CDR1 is ENHRY and CDR2 SYGVKD. This CDR3 reads CATRTGENSPLHF. Written as DNA, the CDR3 is TGTGCCACACGGACAGGGGAGAATTCACCCCTCCACTTT.